This TCR beta chain was sequenced for a study of OX40 agonist ivuxolimab in advanced cancers. General study points: Undetermined was the antigen specificity of the expanded peripheral T cells. The study found that CD8+ T cells averaged more expanded clones than CD4+.

Profiled with immunoSEQ multiplex PCR; TCRdb holds only in-frame clones, not every one. The sample includes 60,000 to 85,000 clones, roughly 80% of them seen just once. This clone was observed a few times. Antigen specificity is unknown. The V segment lost 5 bases and the J segment 14 bases; nucleotides outside the gene matches: 9. The germline gives CDR1 MGHDK, CDR2 SYGVNS. The CDR3 contains 12 residues. The V and J genes are TRBV25-1 and TRBJ2-1, with 7 bases that match TRBD1. Source: CD4+ or CD8+ T cells sorted from blood, taken in a trial of the OX40 agonist ivuxolimab. The clonotype originates from an adult with an advanced solid tumor such as melanoma, head and neck, liver or kidney cancer. The CDR3 nucleotides are TGTGCCAGCAGTCTCCCGGGACAGAAGGAGTTCTTC. Amino acid sequence: CASSLPGQKEFF.